The 9 T cell receptor beta chains listed next were all sequenced from one sample in a study of blood T cell repertoires in COVID-19. Here immunoSEQ multiplex PCR was the method, and the copy in TCRdb shows in-frame clones only, minus some. The profile shows over 150,000 clones, less than 90% of them singletons. The sample was peripheral blood. These TCRs come from a young man with active or convalescent COVID-19.

This clone was seen a handful of times. The chain combines TRBV24-1 with TRBJ2-5; TRBD2 matches 8 bases. Per germline, CDR1 KGHDR and CDR2 SFDVKD. This CDR3 is built from 14 residues. V shed 7 bases and J 6 bases; nucleotides not matched to a gene: 9. CDR3 in DNA: TGTGCCACCAGCCTTGGCGGGGGGCGACAGACCCAGTACTTC. Translating gives CATSLGGGRQTQYF.

The genes are TRBV5-8 and TRBJ1-5; 9 positions agree with TRBD1. The length of the CDR3 is 16 residues. V shed 2 bases and J 5 bases; nucleotides not matched to a gene: 8. Germline V lookup: CDR1 SGHTS, CDR2 YDEGEE. The CDR3 reads CASSLTGTGSYQPQHF. CDR3 DNA: TGTGCCAGCAGCTTAACCGGGACAGGGTCCTATCAGCCCCAGCATTTT.

The chain has TRBV6-6 and TRBJ1-2; unclear D gene. From germline, CDR1 is MNHNY and CDR2 SVGAGI (reference sequence). The CDR3 is 13 amino acids. Trimming took off 6 bases at V and 2 bases at J, with 10 bases between the two ends. CDR3 sequence: CASSRDENYGYTF. The CDR3 DNA reads TGTGCCAGCAGCCGAGATGAGAACTATGGCTACACCTTC.

This clone was counted once. This chain links TRBV15 with TRBJ2-7; the D is unclear. Germline V lookup: CDR1 LNHNV, CDR2 YYDKDF (reference sequence). With 0 bases removed from V and 1 base from J, the gap between germline ends came to 7 bases. The CDR3 runs 14 residues. CDR3 amino acids: CATSRDYTSYEQYF. CDR3 in DNA: TGTGCCACCAGCAGAGACTATACTTCCTACGAGCAGTACTTC.

This clone is a singleton in its sample. The chain combines TRBV28 with TRBJ1-2, with TRBD1 as a possible D gene (6 bases). Germline V gene lookup returns CDR1 MDHEN and CDR2 SYDVKM. The CDR3 extends over 13 amino acids. The V end lost 6 bases, the J end lost 4 bases, and 12 bases lay between the germline ends. DNA for the CDR3: TGTGCCAGCAGCCGCGGACAGATCTATGGCTACACCTTC. Translating it yields CASSRGQIYGYTF.

The rearrangement uses TRBV7-6 and TRBJ1-1; perhaps TRBD1 as D (6 bases). Trimming left V 1 base short and J 2 bases short, with 11 bases between. The CDR3 contains 15 residues. Per the germline V gene, CDR1 is SGHVS and CDR2 is FNYEAQ. The CDR3 region is CASSLEARGNTEAFF. CDR3 nucleotides: TGTGCCAGCAGCTTAGAGGCCAGGGGCAACACTGAAGCTTTCTTT. Complete variable domain (other parts from reference TRBV7-6 and TRBJ1-1): GAGVSQSPRYKVTKRGQDVALRCDPISGHVSLYWYRQALGQGPEFLTYFNYEAQQDKSGLPNDRFSAERPEGSISTLTIQRTEQRDSAMYRCASSLEARGNTEAFFGQGTRLTVV.

The J gene is TRBJ1-4, the V gene TRBV15; 7 nucleotides align to TRBD1. V lost 0 bases, J lost 7 bases, and 8 bases stayed unmatched. The CDR3 runs to 16 residues. Looked up from germline, CDR1 is LNHNV and CDR2 is YYDKDF (reference sequence). In nucleotides, the CDR3 is TGTGCCACCAGCAGAGATCTCGAGGGGGCGGGTGAAAAACTGTTTTTT. It yields the protein CATSRDLEGAGEKLFF.

This clone was found once. This chain uses TRBV7-8 with TRBJ2-2; 10 nucleotides line up with TRBD2. Germline V gene sequence: CDR1 SGHVS, CDR2 FQNEAQ. The CDR3 loop spans 21 amino acids. With 5 bases clipped from V and 3 bases from J, the junction kept 21 bases outside the gene matches. This chain's CDR3 is CASSPSVYILAGKSDTGELFF. As DNA, the CDR3 is TGTGCCAGCAGCCCCTCTGTCTATATACTAGCGGGAAAGTCGGACACCGGGGAGCTGTTTTTT.

The genes are TRBV18 and TRBJ1-2; D uncertain. The CDR3 runs 14 residues. Germline CDR1 and CDR2: KGHSH and LQKENI. Deletions cut 5 bases from V and 1 base from J, with 11 bases between. The CDR3 nucleotides are TGTGCCAGCTCAGCCGATTCGGGTAACTATGGCTACACCTTC. This codes for CASSADSGNYGYTF.